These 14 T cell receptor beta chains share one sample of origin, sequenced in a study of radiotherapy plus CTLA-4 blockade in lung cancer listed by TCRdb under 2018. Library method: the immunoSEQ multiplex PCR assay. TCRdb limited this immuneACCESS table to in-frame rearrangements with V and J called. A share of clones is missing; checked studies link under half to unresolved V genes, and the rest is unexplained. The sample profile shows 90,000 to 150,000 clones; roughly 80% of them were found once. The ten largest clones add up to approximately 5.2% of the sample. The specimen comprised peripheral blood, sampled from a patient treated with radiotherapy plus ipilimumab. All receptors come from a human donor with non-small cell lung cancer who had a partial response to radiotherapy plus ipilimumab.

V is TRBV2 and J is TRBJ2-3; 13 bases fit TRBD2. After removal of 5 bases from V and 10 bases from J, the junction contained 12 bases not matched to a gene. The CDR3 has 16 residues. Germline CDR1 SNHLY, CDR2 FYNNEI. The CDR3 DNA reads TGTGCCAGCAGTTTTTCCGGACTAGCGGGAGTAGTTTCGCAGTATTTT. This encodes CASSFSGLAGVVSQYF.

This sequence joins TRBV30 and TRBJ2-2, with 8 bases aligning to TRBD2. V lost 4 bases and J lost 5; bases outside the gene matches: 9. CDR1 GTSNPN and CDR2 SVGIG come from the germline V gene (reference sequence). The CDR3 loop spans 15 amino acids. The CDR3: CAWTPSSGPTGELFF. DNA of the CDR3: TGTGCCTGGACCCCCTCTAGCGGGCCTACCGGGGAGCTGTTTTTT.

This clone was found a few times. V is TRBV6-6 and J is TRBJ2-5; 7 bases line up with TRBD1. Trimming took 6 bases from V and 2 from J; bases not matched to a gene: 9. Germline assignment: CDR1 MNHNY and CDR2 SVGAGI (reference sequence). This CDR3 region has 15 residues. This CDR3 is CASRRDSLNQETQYF. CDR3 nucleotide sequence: TGTGCCAGCAGGAGGGACAGCTTGAATCAAGAGACCCAGTACTTC.

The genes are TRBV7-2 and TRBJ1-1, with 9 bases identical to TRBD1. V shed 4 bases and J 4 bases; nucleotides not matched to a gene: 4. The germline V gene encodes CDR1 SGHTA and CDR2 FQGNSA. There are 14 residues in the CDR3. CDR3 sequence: CASSSGDRVTEAFF. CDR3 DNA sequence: TGTGCCAGCAGCTCCGGGGACAGGGTCACTGAAGCTTTCTTT.

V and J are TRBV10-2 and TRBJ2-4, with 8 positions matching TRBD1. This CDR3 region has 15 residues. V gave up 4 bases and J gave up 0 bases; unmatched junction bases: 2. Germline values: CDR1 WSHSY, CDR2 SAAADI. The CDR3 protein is CASSGTGLAKNIQYF. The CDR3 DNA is TGCGCCAGCAGTGGGACAGGGTTAGCCAAAAACATTCAGTACTTC.

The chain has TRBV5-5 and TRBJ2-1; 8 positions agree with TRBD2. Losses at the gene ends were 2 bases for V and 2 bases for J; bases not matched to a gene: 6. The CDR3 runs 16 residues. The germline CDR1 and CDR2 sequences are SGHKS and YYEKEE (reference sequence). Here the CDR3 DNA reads TGTGCCAGCAGCTTAGGACTAGCCATGACCTACAATGAGCAGTTCTTC. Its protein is CASSLGLAMTYNEQFF.

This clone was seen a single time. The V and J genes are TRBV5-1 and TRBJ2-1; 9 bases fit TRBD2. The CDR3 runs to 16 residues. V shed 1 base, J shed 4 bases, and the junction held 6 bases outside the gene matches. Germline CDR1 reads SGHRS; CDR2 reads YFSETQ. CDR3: CASSLSSSGDYNEQFF. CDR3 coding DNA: TGCGCCAGCAGCTTGTCGTCTAGCGGGGATTACAATGAGCAGTTCTTC. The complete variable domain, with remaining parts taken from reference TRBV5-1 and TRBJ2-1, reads KAGVTQTPRYLIKTRGQQVTLSCSPISGHRSVSWYQQTPGQGLQFLFEYFSETQRNKGNFPGRFSGRQFSNSRSEMNVSTLELGDSALYLCASSLSSSGDYNEQFFGPGTRLTVL.

The CDR3 DNA follows: TGTGCCAGCAGCGTCGGAGCGGGAGGCCCTACCCAGTTCTTC. This codes for CASSVGAGGPTQFF. This rearrangement joins TRBV9 to TRBJ2-1, with 9 bases aligning to TRBD2. CDR1 is SGDLS, CDR2 YYNGEE, per germline. The CDR3 covers 14 residues. Trimming removed 2 bases from V and 13 bases from J; junction bases left unmatched: 10.

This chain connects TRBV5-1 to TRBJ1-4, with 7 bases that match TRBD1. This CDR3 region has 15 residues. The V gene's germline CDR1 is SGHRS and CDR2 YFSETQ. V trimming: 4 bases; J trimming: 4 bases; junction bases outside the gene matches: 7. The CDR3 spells CASSPEGQINEKLFF. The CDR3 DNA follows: TGCGCCAGCAGCCCGGAGGGACAGATTAATGAAAAACTGTTTTTT.

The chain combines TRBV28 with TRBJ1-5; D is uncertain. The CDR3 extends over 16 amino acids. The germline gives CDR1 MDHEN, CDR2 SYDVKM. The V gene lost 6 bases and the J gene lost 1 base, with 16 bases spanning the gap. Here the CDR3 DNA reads TGTGCCAGCAGCCCCCGAAGCTTTTGGAGCAATCAGCCCCAGCATTTT. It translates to CASSPRSFWSNQPQHF. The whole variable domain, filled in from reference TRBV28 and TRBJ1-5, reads DVKVTQSSRYLVKRTGEKVFLECVQDMDHENMFWYRQDPGLGLRLIYFSYDVKMKEKGDIPEGYSVSREKKERFSLILESASTNQTSMYLCASSPRSFWSNQPQHFGDGTRLSIL.

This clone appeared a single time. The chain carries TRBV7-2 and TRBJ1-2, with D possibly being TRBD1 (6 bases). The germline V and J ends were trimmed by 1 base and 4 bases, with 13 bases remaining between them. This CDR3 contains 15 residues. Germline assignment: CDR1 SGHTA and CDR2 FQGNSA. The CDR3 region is CASSLGDRTLYGYTF. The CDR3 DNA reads TGTGCCAGCAGCTTAGGTGACAGGACGCTCTATGGCTACACCTTC.

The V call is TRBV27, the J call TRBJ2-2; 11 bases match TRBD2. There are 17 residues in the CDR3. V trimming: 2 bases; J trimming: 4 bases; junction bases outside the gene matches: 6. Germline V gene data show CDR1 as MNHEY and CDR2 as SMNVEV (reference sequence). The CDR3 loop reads CASSLTSGSLFTGELFF. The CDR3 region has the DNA TGTGCCAGCAGTTTAACTAGCGGGAGTCTTTTCACCGGGGAGCTGTTTTTT.

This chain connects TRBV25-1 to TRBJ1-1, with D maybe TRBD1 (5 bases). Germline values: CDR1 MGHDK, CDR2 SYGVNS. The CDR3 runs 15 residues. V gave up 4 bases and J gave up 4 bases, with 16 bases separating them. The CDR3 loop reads CASSGSPGIVTEAFF. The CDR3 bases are TGTGCCAGCAGTGGATCTCCAGGGATCGTCACTGAAGCTTTCTTT.

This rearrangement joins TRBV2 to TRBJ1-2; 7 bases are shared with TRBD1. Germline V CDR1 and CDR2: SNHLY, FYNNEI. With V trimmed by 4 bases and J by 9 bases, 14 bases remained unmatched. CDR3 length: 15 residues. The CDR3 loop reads CASSAAGQRSGSYTF. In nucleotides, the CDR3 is TGTGCCAGCAGTGCCGCGGGACAGCGGAGTGGAAGCTACACCTTC. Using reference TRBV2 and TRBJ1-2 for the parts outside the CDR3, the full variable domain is EPEVTQTPSHQVTQMGQEVILRCVPISNHLYFYWYRQILGQKVEFLVSFYNNEISEKSEIFDDQFSVERPDGSNFTLKIRSTKLEDSAMYFCASSAAGQRSGSYTFGSGTRLTVV.